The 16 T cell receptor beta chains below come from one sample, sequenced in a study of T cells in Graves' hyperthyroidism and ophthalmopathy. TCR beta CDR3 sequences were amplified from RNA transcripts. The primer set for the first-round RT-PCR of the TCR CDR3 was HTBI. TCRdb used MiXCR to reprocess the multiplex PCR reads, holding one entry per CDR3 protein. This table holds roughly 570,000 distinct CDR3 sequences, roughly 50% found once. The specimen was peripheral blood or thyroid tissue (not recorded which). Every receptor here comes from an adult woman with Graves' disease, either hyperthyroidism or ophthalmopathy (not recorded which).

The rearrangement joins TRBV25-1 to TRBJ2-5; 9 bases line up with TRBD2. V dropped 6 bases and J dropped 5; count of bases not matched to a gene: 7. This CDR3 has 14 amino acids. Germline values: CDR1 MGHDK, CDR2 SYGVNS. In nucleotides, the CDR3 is TGTGCCAGCAGCCGAGGGAGCGGGAGGGAGACCCAGTACTTC. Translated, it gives CASSRGSGRETQYF. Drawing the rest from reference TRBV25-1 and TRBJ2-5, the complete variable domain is EADIYQTPRYLVIGTGKKITLECSQTMGHDKMYWYQQDPGMELHLIHYSYGVNSTEKGDLSSESTVSRIRTEHFPLTLESARPSHTSQYLCASSRGSGRETQYFGPGTRLLVL.

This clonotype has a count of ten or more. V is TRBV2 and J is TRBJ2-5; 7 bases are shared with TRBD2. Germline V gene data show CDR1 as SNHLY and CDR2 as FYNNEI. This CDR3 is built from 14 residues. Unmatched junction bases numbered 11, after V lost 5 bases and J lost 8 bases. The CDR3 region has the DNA TGTGCCAGCAGTCCTAGGACTAGGCCCGGAACCCAGTACTTC. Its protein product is CASSPRTRPGTQYF.

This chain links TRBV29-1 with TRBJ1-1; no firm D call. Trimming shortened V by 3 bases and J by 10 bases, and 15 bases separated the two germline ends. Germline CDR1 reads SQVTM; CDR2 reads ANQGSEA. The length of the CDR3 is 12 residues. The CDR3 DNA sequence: TGCAGCGTTGATTCGGGAGTGGGCCGAGCTTTCTTT. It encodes CSVDSGVGRAFF. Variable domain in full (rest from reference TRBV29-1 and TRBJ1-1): SAVISQKPSRDICQRGTSLTIQCQVDSQVTMMFWYRQQPGQSLTLIATANQGSEATYESGFVIDKFPISRPNLTFSTLTVSNMSPEDSSIYLCSVDSGVGRAFFGQGTRLTVV.

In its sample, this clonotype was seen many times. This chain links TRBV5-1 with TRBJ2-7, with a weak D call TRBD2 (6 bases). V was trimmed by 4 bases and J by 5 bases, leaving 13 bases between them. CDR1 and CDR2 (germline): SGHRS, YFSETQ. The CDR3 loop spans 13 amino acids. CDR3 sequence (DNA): TGCGCCAGCAGCCCCCTTGGCGGGGACGAGCAGTACTTC. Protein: CASSPLGGDEQYF.

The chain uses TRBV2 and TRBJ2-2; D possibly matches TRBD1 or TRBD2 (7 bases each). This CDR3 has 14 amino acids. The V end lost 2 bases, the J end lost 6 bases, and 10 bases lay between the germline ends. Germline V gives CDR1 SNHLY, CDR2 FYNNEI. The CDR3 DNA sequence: TGTGCCAGCAGTGAACAGGGGGGGCCCGGGGAGCTGTTTTTT. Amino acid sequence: CASSEQGGPGELFF.

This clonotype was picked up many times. The CDR3: CSVRDRQELKTQYF. The CDR3 DNA follows: TGCAGCGTAAGGGACCGCCAGGAGTTGAAGACCCAGTACTTC. The chain employs TRBV29-1 and TRBJ2-5; D may correspond to TRBD1 or TRBD2 (5 bases each). The germline CDR1 and CDR2 sequences are SQVTM and ANQGSEA. Deletions cut 6 bases from V and 6 bases from J, with 20 bases between. The CDR3 spans 14 residues.

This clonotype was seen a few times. The CDR3 loop is CASSGPWGQGYEQYF. CDR3 in DNA: TGCGCCAGCAGTGGACCTTGGGGACAGGGCTACGAGCAGTACTTC. This chain joins TRBV10-2 and TRBJ2-7, with 9 bases matching TRBD1. Unmatched junction bases numbered 7, after V lost 4 bases and J lost 3 bases. Per the germline V gene, CDR1 is WSHSY and CDR2 is SAAADI. The CDR3 sequence is 15 residues long.

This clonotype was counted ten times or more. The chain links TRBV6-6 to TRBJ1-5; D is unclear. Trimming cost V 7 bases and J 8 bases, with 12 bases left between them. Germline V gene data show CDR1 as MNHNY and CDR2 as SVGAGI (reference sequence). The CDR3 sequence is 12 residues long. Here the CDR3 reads CASTNSGEPQHF. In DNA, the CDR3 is TGTGCCAGCACCAACTCGGGCGAGCCCCAGCATTTT.

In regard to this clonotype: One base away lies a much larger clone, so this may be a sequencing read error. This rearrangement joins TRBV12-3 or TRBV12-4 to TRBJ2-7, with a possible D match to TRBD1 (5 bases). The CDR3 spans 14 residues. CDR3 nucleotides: TGTGCCAACAGTTTTGACAGTCGGGCCTACGAGCAGTACTTC. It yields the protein CANSFDSRAYEQYF.

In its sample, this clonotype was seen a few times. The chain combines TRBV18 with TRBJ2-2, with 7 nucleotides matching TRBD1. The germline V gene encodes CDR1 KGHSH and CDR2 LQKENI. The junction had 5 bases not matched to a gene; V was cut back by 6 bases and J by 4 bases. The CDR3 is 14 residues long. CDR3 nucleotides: TGTGCCAGCTCCCCGGACAGGTCCACCGGGGAGCTGTTTTTT. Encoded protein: CASSPDRSTGELFF.

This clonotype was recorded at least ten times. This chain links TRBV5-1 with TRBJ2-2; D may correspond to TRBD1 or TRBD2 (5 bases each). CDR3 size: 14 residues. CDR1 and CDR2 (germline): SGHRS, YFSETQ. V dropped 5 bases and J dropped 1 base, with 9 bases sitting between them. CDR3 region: CASREGWNTGELFF. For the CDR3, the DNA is TGCGCCAGCAGAGAGGGGTGGAACACCGGGGAGCTGTTTTTT.

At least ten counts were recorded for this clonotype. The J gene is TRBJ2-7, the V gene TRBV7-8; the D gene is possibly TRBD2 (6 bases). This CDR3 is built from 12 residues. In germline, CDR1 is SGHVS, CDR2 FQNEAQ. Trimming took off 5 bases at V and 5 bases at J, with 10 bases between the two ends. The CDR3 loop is CASSLRRDEQYF. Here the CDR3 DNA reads TGTGCCAGCAGCCTCCGGAGGGACGAGCAGTACTTC.

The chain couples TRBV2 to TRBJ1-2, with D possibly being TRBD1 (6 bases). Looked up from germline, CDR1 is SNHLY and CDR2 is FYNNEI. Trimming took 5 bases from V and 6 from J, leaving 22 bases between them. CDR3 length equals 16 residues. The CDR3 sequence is CASSTRDTSGDDGYTF. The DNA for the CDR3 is TGTGCCAGCAGTACCCGGGACACTTCCGGGGACGATGGCTACACCTTC.

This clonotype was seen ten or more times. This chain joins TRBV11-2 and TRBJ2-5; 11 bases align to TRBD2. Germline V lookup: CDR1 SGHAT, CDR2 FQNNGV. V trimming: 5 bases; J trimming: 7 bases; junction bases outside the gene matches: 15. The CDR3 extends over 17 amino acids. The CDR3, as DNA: TGTGCCAGCAGCCCATTCAAACTAGCGGGAGTCGGGGTGACCCAGTACTTC. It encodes CASSPFKLAGVGVTQYF.

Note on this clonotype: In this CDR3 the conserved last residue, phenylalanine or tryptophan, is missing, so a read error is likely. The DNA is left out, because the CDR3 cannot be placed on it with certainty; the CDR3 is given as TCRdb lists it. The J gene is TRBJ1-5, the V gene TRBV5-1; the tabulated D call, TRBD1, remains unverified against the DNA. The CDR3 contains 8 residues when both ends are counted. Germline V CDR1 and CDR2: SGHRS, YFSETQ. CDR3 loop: CASSFRAG.

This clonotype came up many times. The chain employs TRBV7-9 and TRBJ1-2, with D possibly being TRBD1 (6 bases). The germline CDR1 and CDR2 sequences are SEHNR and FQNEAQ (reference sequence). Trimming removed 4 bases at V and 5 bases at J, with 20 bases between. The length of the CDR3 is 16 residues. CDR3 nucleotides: TGTGCCAGCAGCTACGGAGGGGCAGGGGCCGAGTATGGCTACACCTTC. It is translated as CASSYGGAGAEYGYTF.